This T cell receptor (beta chain) comes out of a study of blood T cell repertoires in COVID-19. Data came from immunoSEQ multiplex PCR; TCRdb stores just in-frame clones and leaves some out. The sample records 220,000 or so clones, 82% being singletons. The CDR3 sequence is 14 residues long. V was pared by 3 bases and J by 3 bases, with 5 bases of the junction left unmatched. Germline assignment: CDR1 SGHNT and CDR2 YENEEA. Which cohort a participant joined came from the clinical history participants gave. The TCR comes from a woman in her fifties or sixties who had recovered from COVID-19. V gene TRBV11-3 combines with J gene TRBJ2-7; 7 bases align to TRBD1. The sequencing input was PBMCs or T cells enriched from blood (not recorded which). The CDR3 coding sequence is TGTGCCAGCAGCTTTCGGGACAGACACTACGAGCAGTACTTC. Protein product: CASSFRDRHYEQYF.